The T cell receptor (beta chain) described here comes from a study of T cells in narcolepsy. Trimming shortened V by 7 bases and J by 7 bases, and 16 bases separated the two germline ends. The CDR3 totals 13 residues. CDR1 is MNHNS and CDR2 is SASEGT in the germline V gene. TCRdb's copy holds only in-frame clones and misses some; the assay was immunoSEQ multiplex PCR. The table has just over 40,000 clones, about 91% seen once. The sample comprised CD45RA- memory CD4+ T cells from PBMCs. This TCR came from a human donor with narcolepsy. This chain joins TRBV6-1 and TRBJ1-2; D may be TRBD1 (6 bases). The DNA of the CDR3 is TGTGCCAGCAACATACAGGGCTGGCCTGGCTACACCTTC. Residues: CASNIQGWPGYTF.